These 26 T cell receptor beta chains share one sample of origin, sequenced in a study of T cells in Graves' hyperthyroidism and ophthalmopathy. What was amplified from RNA transcripts were TCR beta CDR3 regions. TCR CDR3 underwent first-round RT-PCR with the HTBI primer set. TCRdb redid the calling of the multiplex PCR reads with MiXCR, one entry per CDR3 protein. Seen here are hundreds of thousands of distinct CDR3 sequences, 30% to 40% observed once, and the top ten hold around a third. The specimen was blood. These receptors were collected from a woman in her thirties or forties with Graves' hyperthyroidism.

V usage is TRBV24-1 and J usage is TRBJ1-4, with a possible D match to TRBD1 (5 bases). V was cut by 2 bases and J by 8 bases, with 14 bases left in between. The CDR3 loop spans 15 amino acids. Germline CDR1 is KGHDR and CDR2 is SFDVKD. As DNA, the CDR3 is TGTGCCACCAGTGATTCCAGCGGGACTGCGGAAAAACTGTTTTTT. This sequence encodes CATSDSSGTAEKLFF.

This clonotype appeared many times. The rearrangement joins TRBV9 to TRBJ1-1, with 7 bases that match TRBD1. Germline CDR1 SGDLS, CDR2 YYNGEE. CDR3 length: 13 amino acids. With V trimmed by 0 bases and J by 4 bases, 0 bases remained unmatched. The CDR3 here is CASSVGQGTEAFF. The CDR3 DNA reads TGTGCCAGCAGCGTAGGACAGGGCACTGAAGCTTTCTTT.

This clonotype has more than one count but fewer than ten. This chain links TRBV6-5 with TRBJ2-2, with a possible D match to TRBD2 (6 bases). The CDR3 is made up of 16 amino acids. V gave up 6 bases and J gave up 4 bases, with 18 bases separating them. Germline values: CDR1 MNHEY, CDR2 SVGAGI. The CDR3 here is CASSKTRLVVTGELFF. The CDR3 DNA is TGTGCCAGCAGCAAGACTAGGCTCGTTGTCACCGGGGAGCTGTTTTTT.

This clonotype was seen a handful of times. V gene TRBV6-5 combines with J gene TRBJ1-1, with D possibly TRBD1 on 6 matching bases. V was trimmed by 5 bases and J by 5 bases, leaving 24 bases between them. The length of the CDR3 is 17 residues. Per germline, CDR1 MNHEY and CDR2 SVGAGI. The CDR3 nucleotides are TGTGCCAGCAGTCAATCGGCCGGACAGACCGGGGGGACTGAAGCTTTCTTT. This sequence encodes CASSQSAGQTGGTEAFF.

This clonotype was detected once. The rearrangement uses TRBV4-3 and TRBJ1-4, with TRBD1 identical over 9 bases. The junction had 6 bases not matched to a gene; V was cut back by 3 bases and J by 4 bases. Looked up from germline, CDR1 is LGHNA and CDR2 is YSLEER. The CDR3 has 16 residues. The CDR3 loop reads CASSQNRGQNNEKLFF. Written as DNA, the CDR3 is TGCGCCAGCAGCCAGAACAGGGGGCAGAATAATGAAAAACTGTTTTTT.

A few counts support this clonotype. The chain employs TRBV29-1 and TRBJ2-7; possibly TRBD1 for D (5 bases). Germline assignment: CDR1 SQVTM and CDR2 ANQGSEA. The V end lost 0 bases, the J end lost 2 bases, and 14 bases lay between the germline ends. The CDR3 loop spans 15 amino acids. The CDR3 loop reads CSVEDGDRRTYEQYF. CDR3 nucleotide sequence: TGCAGCGTTGAAGATGGTGACAGAAGAACCTACGAGCAGTACTTC.

This clonotype was seen more than once but under ten times. The chain joins TRBV10-3 to TRBJ1-5; tentatively, D is TRBD1 (5 bases). The CDR3 runs 13 residues. The germline gives CDR1 ENHRY, CDR2 SYGVKD. V was shortened by 3 bases and J by 6 bases, with 9 bases between the two germline ends. CDR3 sequence reads: CAISDPGSQPQHF. Written as DNA, the CDR3 is TGTGCCATCAGTGACCCAGGGAGTCAGCCCCAGCATTTT.

This clonotype appeared a few times. This sequence joins TRBV5-5 and TRBJ1-3; D call uncertain. Germline V gene data show CDR1 as SGHKS and CDR2 as YYEKEE (reference sequence). Deletions cut 4 bases from V and 0 bases from J, with 8 bases between. This CDR3 region has 14 residues. CDR3 amino acids: CASSLVYSGNTIYF. The CDR3 DNA is TGTGCCAGCAGCCTTGTTTACTCTGGAAACACCATATATTTT.

This clonotype was recorded a few times. J is TRBJ1-5 and V is TRBV6-5, with D tentatively TRBD1 (6 bases). Germline V gene data show CDR1 as MNHEY and CDR2 as SVGAGI. This CDR3 spans 14 amino acids. V lost 6 bases, J lost 8 bases, and 17 bases lay in between. In DNA, the CDR3 is TGTGCCAGCAGCTCCAACAGGGCCGAGGAGCCCCAGCATTTT. Its translation: CASSSNRAEEPQHF.

Here the CDR3 reads CASSSDGQTYGYTF. The CDR3, as DNA: TGTGCCAGCAGTAGCGATGGACAGACCTATGGCTACACCTTC. V and J are TRBV7-9 and TRBJ1-2, with D maybe TRBD1 (6 bases). CDR3 size: 14 residues. The V end lost 6 bases, the J end lost 4 bases, and 15 bases lay between the germline ends. Germline V gives CDR1 SEHNR, CDR2 FQNEAQ (reference sequence). Supplemented by reference TRBV7-9 and TRBJ1-2, the full variable domain reads DTGVSQNPRHKITKRGQNVTFRCDPISEHNRLYWYRQTLGQGPEFLTYFQNEAQLEKSRLLSDRFSAERPKGSFSTLEIQRTEQGDSAMYLCASSSDGQTYGYTFGSGTRLTVV.

A single count supports this clonotype. At one end, the junction sequence differs from germline, possibly due to a read error. The chain uses TRBV12-3 or TRBV12-4 and TRBJ2-3, with D possibly matching TRBD1 (5 bases). The CDR3 sequence is 15 residues long. The CDR3 DNA is TGTGCCAGCAGCTTAGGACAAATTAGCACAGATACGCAGTATTTT. It encodes CASSLGQISTDTQYF.

The rearrangement uses TRBV7-9 and TRBJ2-3; D is tentatively TRBD1 or TRBD2 (6 bases each). The V end was cut by 5 bases, the J end by 5 bases, with 17 bases between. This CDR3 spans 15 amino acids. The germline gives CDR1 SEHNR, CDR2 FQNEAQ (reference sequence). CDR3 sequence: CASSTYREEGDTQYF. The CDR3 DNA follows: TGTGCCAGCAGCACATACAGGGAGGAGGGAGATACGCAGTATTTT.

The V call is TRBV12-3 or TRBV12-4, the J call TRBJ1-6; TRBD1 aligns across 12 bases. The CDR3 runs to 16 residues. The V and J ends lost 6 bases and 8 bases, in that order; junction bases with no gene match: 8. CDR3 DNA sequence: TGTGCCAGCAGCCCTACTAGGGACAGGGGGCATTCACCCCTCCACTTT. The encoded protein is CASSPTRDRGHSPLHF.

This clonotype was counted a single time. The rearrangement links TRBV7-2 to TRBJ1-4; possible D gene TRBD1, 5 bases. With 4 bases removed from V and 10 bases from J, the gap between germline ends came to 10 bases. This CDR3 is 12 amino acids long. Germline V gene sequence: CDR1 SGHTA, CDR2 FQGNSA. In DNA form, the CDR3 reads TGTGCCAGCAGCTCAGGGCCTGGAAAACTGTTTTTT. Its translation is CASSSGPGKLFF.

This clonotype appeared a few times. The V and J genes are TRBV6-5 and TRBJ1-1, with D uncertain. This CDR3 comprises 13 residues. Looked up from germline, CDR1 is MNHEY and CDR2 is SVGAGI. The germline V and J ends were trimmed by 5 bases and 3 bases, with 10 bases remaining between them. CDR3 residues: CASSRDHYTEAFF. CDR3 nucleotide sequence: TGTGCCAGCAGTCGCGATCACTACACTGAAGCTTTCTTT.

This clonotype was picked up many times. The chain uses TRBV7-9 and TRBJ1-5, with a possible D match to TRBD1 (5 bases). Germline CDR1 reads SEHNR; CDR2 reads FQNEAQ (reference sequence). Trimming took 2 bases from V and 4 from J, leaving 9 bases between them. The CDR3 runs 14 residues. CDR3 loop: CASSLTGLNQPQHF. DNA of the CDR3: TGTGCCAGCAGCTTAACAGGATTAAATCAGCCCCAGCATTTT.

This chain links TRBV12-3 or TRBV12-4 with TRBJ1-5; 10 bases agree with TRBD1. The CDR3 has 15 residues. The V and J ends lost 4 bases and 5 bases, in that order; junction bases with no gene match: 5. CDR3 region: CASSSPGQGHQPQHF. For the CDR3, the DNA is TGTGCCAGCAGTTCTCCGGGACAGGGGCATCAGCCCCAGCATTTT.

The gene calls are TRBV6-5 and TRBJ1-1; TRBD1 might be the D (5 bases). V lost 1 base and J lost 11, with 20 bases in between. The CDR3 length is 15 residues. Germline V gene lookup returns CDR1 MNHEY and CDR2 SVGAGI. In DNA, the CDR3 is TGTGCCAGCAGTTACTTACCCGGGACCCTCTATTCCGCTTTCTTT. Translating gives CASSYLPGTLYSAFF.

This clonotype was recorded only once. The V call is TRBV15, the J call TRBJ2-2; TRBD1 aligns across 7 bases. The germline V gene has CDR1 LNHNV and CDR2 YYDKDF (reference sequence). There are 14 residues in the CDR3. After removal of 4 bases from V and 7 bases from J, the junction contained 6 bases not matched to a gene. CDR3 sequence (DNA): TGTGCCACCAGCACCTACAGGGGTAGCGGGGAGCTGTTTTTT. Translated, it gives CATSTYRGSGELFF.

This clonotype occurred once. The CDR3 carries no conserved terminal phenylalanine or tryptophan, so it likely arises from a read error. This chain joins TRBV6-1 and TRBJ1-1; a weak D match, TRBD1 (6 bases). Germline CDR1 reads MNHNS; CDR2 reads SASEGT. The CDR3 has 13 residues. V lost 6 bases and J lost 4, with 12 bases in between. As DNA, the CDR3 is TGTGCCAGCAGACCCATCAGGGGCACTGAAGCTTTCCTT. Its protein is CASRPIRGTEAFL.

The chain uses TRBV25-1 and TRBJ1-2; TRBD1 might be the D (6 bases). Germline V gene sequence: CDR1 MGHDK, CDR2 SYGVNS. The germline V and J ends were trimmed by 4 bases and 9 bases, with 18 bases remaining between them. This CDR3 has 14 residues. The CDR3 here is CASSAIGWGASYTF. Written as DNA, the CDR3 is TGTGCCAGCAGTGCCATAGGGTGGGGGGCTAGCTACACCTTC.

This clonotype was observed a few times. V is TRBV20-1 and J is TRBJ2-7, with a tentative D call TRBD2 (6 bases). The CDR3 contains 13 residues. V was pared by 5 bases and J by 0 bases, with 11 bases between. Germline V lookup: CDR1 DFQATT, CDR2 SNEGSKA (reference sequence). The CDR3 is CSASGLSSYEQYF. The CDR3 nucleotides read TGCAGTGCTTCGGGACTGAGCTCCTACGAGCAGTACTTC.

Ten or more counts support this clonotype. V usage is TRBV2 and J usage is TRBJ1-2, with D unresolved. V was pared by 8 bases and J by 7 bases, with 20 bases between. CDR3 size: 14 residues. Germline values: CDR1 SNHLY, CDR2 FYNNEI. The CDR3 loop is CASPTPGLGSGYTF. Written as DNA, the CDR3 is TGTGCCAGCCCAACGCCGGGTTTAGGAAGTGGCTACACCTTC.

This clonotype has just a few counts. The chain uses TRBV10-3 and TRBJ1-1; 7 nucleotides match TRBD1. Germline CDR1 ENHRY, CDR2 SYGVKD. The V and J ends lost 4 bases and 0 bases, in that order; junction bases with no gene match: 20. This CDR3 is built from 20 residues. This chain's CDR3 is CAISGWGGGLRSVMNTEAFF. The CDR3 DNA is TGTGCCATCAGTGGTTGGGGAGGGGGCCTAAGATCTGTAATGAACACTGAAGCTTTCTTT.

This clonotype has a handful of counts. The chain links TRBV30 to TRBJ2-7, with TRBD1 as a possible D gene (5 bases). The CDR3 runs 13 residues. The V gene lost 2 bases and the J gene lost 4 bases, with 12 bases spanning the gap. The V gene's germline CDR1 is GTSNPN and CDR2 SVGIG (reference sequence). In DNA form, the CDR3 reads TGTGCCTGGAGTCCAGGGCACGGGTACGAGCAGTACTTC. It is translated as CAWSPGHGYEQYF.

This clonotype has ten or more counts. The chain links TRBV7-9 to TRBJ1-2; D gene ambiguous. Trimming removed 0 bases at V and 7 bases at J, with 15 bases between. Germline V gives CDR1 SEHNR, CDR2 FQNEAQ (reference sequence). CDR3 length equals 15 residues. CDR3 sequence (DNA): TGTGCCAGCAGCTTAGCAGTCCCTTCGCCCCGTGGCTACACCTTC. It specifies CASSLAVPSPRGYTF.